Below, 3 T cell receptor beta chains from the same sample are listed, as sequenced in a study of neoadjuvant anti-PD-1 for oral cavity cancer. Time point meaning: after neoadjuvant nivolumab, at surgical resection. Sequencing used immunoSEQ multiplex PCR; TCRdb keeps in-frame clones, though not all of them. The data show about 8,000 clones, 50% to 80% seen once. Sequenced here: PBMCs, sampled after nivolumab (anti-PD-1) treatment. These receptors were obtained from a person between 40 and 80 years old with oral cavity squamous cell carcinoma.

This rearrangement joins TRBV6-6 to TRBJ1-6; 8 bases are a match to TRBD1. The germline V gene has CDR1 MNHNY and CDR2 SVGAGI (reference sequence). The V and J ends lost 5 bases and 6 bases, in that order; junction bases with no gene match: 3. The CDR3 length is 14 residues. CDR3 in amino acids: CASSIGQGNSPLHF. Here the CDR3 DNA reads TGTGCCAGCAGTATCGGACAGGGTAATTCACCCCTCCACTTT.

This clone was seen a handful of times. The chain combines TRBV6-6 with TRBJ1-6, with D possibly being TRBD1 (6 bases). This CDR3 region has 13 residues. V shed 10 bases and J shed 8 bases, with 15 bases lying between them. Germline V gene lookup returns CDR1 MNHNY and CDR2 SVGAGI (reference sequence). This chain's CDR3 is CANADRLHSPLHF. Here the CDR3 DNA reads TGTGCCAACGCTGACAGGTTACATTCACCCCTCCACTTT.

The genes are TRBV5-1 and TRBJ2-3; 7 bases map to TRBD2. The length of the CDR3 is 14 residues. Germline V gene sequence: CDR1 SGHRS, CDR2 YFSETQ. Trimming removed 6 bases from V and 3 bases from J; junction bases left unmatched: 7. The CDR3 coding sequence is TGCGCCAGCAACGGGGGGACTATTACAGATACGCAGTATTTT. The encoded protein is CASNGGTITDTQYF.